This TCR beta chain was captured in a study of CXCR3-negative and CXCR3-positive naive CD8 T cells. 5' RACE with UMI labels generated the TRB cDNA libraries. TCRdb re-called the 5' RACE reads, yielding one record per CDR3 amino acid sequence without DNA. The sample table sets out roughly 61,000 distinct CDR3 sequences. As concerns this clonotype: The antigen is undetermined.

The study's findings and limits: The study found more hydrophobic TRB CDR3s in CXCR3-positive naive cells than in CXCR3-negative naive cells. Much lower diversity was found in memory CD8+ cells, while both naive subsets had comparably high diversity.

Per the germline V gene, CDR1 is MNHEY and CDR2 is SVGEGT. CDR3 length: 13 amino acids. The receptor comes from a human donor in good health. Some clones in this sample may be carry-over from other donors' samples. The sequenced sample consisted of naive CXCR3+ CD8+ T cells from blood. Noted subset: CD45RO-CCR7+CD27+CD95- naive CD8+ T cells expressing CXCR3 (TNR3+). The gene calls are TRBV6-2 or TRBV6-3 and TRBJ1-1. The CDR3 sequence: CASSYNEDTEAFF.